A single sample gave rise to the 6 T cell receptor beta chains below, sequenced in a study of shared clonotypes between healthy human individuals. Profiled with immunoSEQ multiplex PCR; TCRdb holds only in-frame clones, not every one. There are more than 400,000 clones in the sample; about 78% occur only once, and around 11% lies in the top ten. Sample: PBMCs. These receptors were obtained from a woman aged 40 to 50 in good health. Some clones in this sample may be carry-over from other donors' samples.

The chain has TRBV7-2 and TRBJ1-3; 9 nucleotides agree with TRBD1. The V segment lost 5 bases and the J segment 1 base; nucleotides outside the gene matches: 3. Germline CDR1 is SGHTA and CDR2 is FQGNSA. This CDR3 is 15 amino acids long. DNA for the CDR3: TGTGCCAGCAGCCCCGGGACAGGGTCTGGAAACACCATATATTTT. This translates into CASSPGTGSGNTIYF. The full variable domain, rest sourced from reference TRBV7-2 and TRBJ1-3, is GAGVSQSPSNKVTEKGKDVELRCDPISGHTALYWYRQSLGQGLEFLIYFQGNSAPDKSGLPSDRFSAERTGGSVSTLTIQRTQQEDSAVYLCASSPGTGSGNTIYFGEGSWLTVV.

In the case of this clone: This specimen includes other DNA sequences encoding the same CDR3. The V call is TRBV9, the J call TRBJ2-1; 8 bases are a match to TRBD2. The V gene end was trimmed by 0 bases and the J gene end by 4 bases; junction bases not matched to a gene: 3. In germline, CDR1 is SGDLS, CDR2 YYNGEE. This CDR3 region has 15 residues. The CDR3 sequence is CASSVVTSGYNEQFF. The DNA for the CDR3 is TGTGCCAGCAGCGTAGTAACTAGCGGATACAATGAGCAGTTCTTC.

In nucleotides, the CDR3 is TGTGCCAGCAGCCCAGGCAGCGGCTCCTACGAGCAGTACTTC. This translates into CASSPGSGSYEQYF. This sequence joins TRBV2 and TRBJ2-7, with a possible D match to TRBD2 (5 bases). This CDR3 spans 14 amino acids. V was cut by 6 bases and J by 0 bases, with 12 bases left in between. Germline values: CDR1 SNHLY, CDR2 FYNNEI. Complete variable domain (other parts from reference TRBV2 and TRBJ2-7): EPEVTQTPSHQVTQMGQEVILRCVPISNHLYFYWYRQILGQKVEFLVSFYNNEISEKSEIFDDQFSVERPDGSNFTLKIRSTKLEDSAMYFCASSPGSGSYEQYFGPGTRLTVT.

This sequence joins TRBV29-1 and TRBJ2-6, with D perhaps matching TRBD1 (6 bases). Trimming took 4 bases from V and 0 from J, leaving 10 bases between them. The CDR3 extends over 15 amino acids. CDR1 is SQVTM and CDR2 is ANQGSEA in the germline V gene. CDR3 residues: CSVGGQTSGANVLTF. CDR3 sequence (DNA): TGCAGCGTTGGGGGGCAGACCTCTGGGGCCAACGTCCTGACTTTC.

This clone appeared a few times. This could be a read error, since a much larger clone is one nucleotide away. This chain uses TRBV7-6 with TRBJ1-5; D is possibly TRBD1 (5 bases). Trimming removed 1 base at V and 1 base at J, with 5 bases between. Germline CDR1 is SGHVS and CDR2 is FNYEAQ. The CDR3 runs 14 residues. CDR3 protein: CASSLGDSNQPQHF. Here the CDR3 DNA reads TGTGCCAGCAGCTTAGGGGACAGCAATCAGCCCCAGCATTTT.

The chain has TRBV6-5 and TRBJ2-1, with 7 bases aligning to TRBD1. Trimming cost V 8 bases and J 7 bases; bases outside gene matches: 11. The CDR3 loop spans 14 amino acids. Germline CDR1 reads MNHEY; CDR2 reads SVGAGI. The CDR3 here is CASQQTGFGNEQFF. CDR3 in DNA: TGTGCCAGCCAGCAGACAGGGTTCGGGAATGAGCAGTTCTTC.